This TCR beta chain appears in the sequencing data of a study of T cell repertoires in cytomegalovirus infection. Study as a whole: Indications of both CMV infection and matching HLA type were provided by public TCR beta signatures. Study results and caveats: Summed frequency of public TCR beta families distinguished CMV carriers with the relevant HLA.

There are 15 residues in the CDR3. Germline loops: CDR1 LGHNA, CDR2 YNFKEQ. Concerning this clonotype: What it recognizes is unknown.

TCRdb processed the reads anew with MiXCR; each CDR3 protein has one entry. This sample has around 900,000 distinct CDR3 sequences, with less than 40% found just once. The TCR sequence derives from a human donor in good health (CMV status not recorded). Some clones in this sample may be carry-over from other donors' samples. The material sequenced was cultured CD8+ T cells from PBMCs, taken from culture after CMV antigen stimulation. The rearrangement uses TRBV4-2 and TRBJ2-7; 10 bases line up with TRBD2. The CDR3 loop is CANSQASGGSYEQYV. The CDR3 nucleotides read TGTGCCAACAGCCAGGCTAGCGGGGGATCTTACGAGCAGTACGTC.